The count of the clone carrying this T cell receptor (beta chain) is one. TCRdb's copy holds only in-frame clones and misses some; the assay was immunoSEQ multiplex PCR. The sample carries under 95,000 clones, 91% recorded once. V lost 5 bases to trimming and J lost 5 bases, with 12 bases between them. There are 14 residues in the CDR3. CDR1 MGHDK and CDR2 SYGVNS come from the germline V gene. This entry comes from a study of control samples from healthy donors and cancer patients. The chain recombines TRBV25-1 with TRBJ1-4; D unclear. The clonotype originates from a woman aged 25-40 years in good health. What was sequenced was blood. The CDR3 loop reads CASSWAGGNEKLFF. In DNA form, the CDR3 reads TGTGCCAGCAGTTGGGCAGGAGGAAATGAAAAACTGTTTTTT. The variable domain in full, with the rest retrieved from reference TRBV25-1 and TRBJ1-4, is EADIYQTPRYLVIGTGKKITLECSQTMGHDKMYWYQQDPGMELHLIHYSYGVNSTEKGDLSSESTVSRIRTEHFPLTLESARPSHTSQYLCASSWAGGNEKLFFGSGTQLSVL.